These T cell receptor beta chains were read from a single sample in a study of T cells in Graves' hyperthyroidism and ophthalmopathy. TCRdb ran MiXCR on the multiplex PCR reads and lists one entry per CDR3 protein. The repertoire holds fewer than 750,000 distinct CDR3 sequences, with about half as singletons. Source material: peripheral blood or thyroid tissue (not recorded which). Receptor source: a woman under 30 with Graves' hyperthyroidism. CDR3s include the opening cysteine and the closing phenylalanine or tryptophan. A D gene is named only where the DNA matches it firmly. Clone size, where shown, is once, few, many, or a class for clones that have expanded.

TRBJ2-7,NA,TRBD1,TRBV29-1,TGCAGCGCTCAGGGACAGACCTACGAGCAGTACTTC,CSAQGQTYEQYF
TRBJ1-5,NA,NA,TRBV5-1,TGCGCCAGCAGCCTGGGCGGTGATAATCAGCCCCAGCGTTTT,CASSLGGDNQPQRF
TRBJ2-5,many,NA,TRBV20-1,TGCAGTGCTAGAGCCAAAGAGACCCAGTACTTC,CSARAKETQYF
TRBJ2-1,NA,NA,TRBV20-1,TGCAGTGCGGGGGGACTTACCAAGGACTACAATGAGCAGTTCTTC,CSAGGLTKDYNEQFF
TRBJ2-2,many,NA,TRBV6-5,TGTGCCAGCAGTCCACCCGGCAGGGGTGACACCGGGGAGCTGTTTTTT,CASSPPGRGDTGELFF
TRBJ2-1,NA,TRBD2,TRBV24-1,TGTGCCACCAGTGATCTCGGAAGGGAGGGCTACAATGAGCAGTTCTTC,CATSDLGREGYNEQFF
TRBJ1-2,many,TRBD1,TRBV7-3,TGTGCCAGCGGACAGGGAGATGGCTACACCTTC,CASGQGDGYTF
TRBJ1-1,many,NA,TRBV6-1,TGTGCCAGCAGTGACGGTCAGCCCATTAGCGACACTGAAGCTTTCTTT,CASSDGQPISDTEAFF
TRBJ2-7,once,NA,TRBV6-1,TGTGTCAGCAGTGAAGTTGGTCCCGAGCAGTACTTC,CVSSEVGPEQYF
TRBJ2-2,NA,TRBD2,TRBV20-1,TGCAGTGCTAGGGCCTTAGCGGGAGGGCCGGTCACCGGGGAGCTGTTTTTT,CSARALAGGPVTGELFF
TRBJ2-3,NA,NA,TRBV11-2,TGTGCCAGCAGCTTAACCGCAGGAGCAGATACGCAGTATTTT,CASSLTAGADTQYF
TRBJ2-7,many,TRBD2,TRBV9,TGTGCCAGCAGCGTAGGGGGTAGCGGGTATAAGAGCTCCTACGAGCAGTACTTC,CASSVGGSGYKSSYEQYF
TRBJ1-4,many,NA,TRBV7-9,TGTGCCAGCAGTTTGATAGGTGAAAAACTGTTTTTT,CASSLIGEKLFF
TRBJ1-6,many,NA,TRBV14,TGTGCCAGCAGCCAAGTCGGGAGCTCCTATAATTCACCCCTCCACTTT,CASSQVGSSYNSPLHF
TRBJ1-2,many,TRBD1,TRBV13,TGTGCCAGCAGCAACCGACAGGGAGCTAGACCCTATGGCTACACCTTC,CASSNRQGARPYGYTF
TRBJ2-2,many,TRBD2,TRBV7-3,TGTGCCAGCAGCTTGGGGACTAGCAACACCGGGGAGCTGTTTTTT,CASSLGTSNTGELFF
TRBJ1-2,many,TRBD1,TRBV5-1,TGCGCCAGCAGTTCCGGGACAGGGGCGGCTGGCTACACCTTC,CASSSGTGAAGYTF
TRBJ1-2,NA,NA,TRBV10-3,TGTGCTAGAGTAGGGTCAACCTATGGCTACACCTTC,CARVGSTYGYTF
TRBJ2-7,NA,TRBD1,TRBV7-9,TGTGCCAGCAGCTCAGGGGGCAGAATCTACTACGAGCAGTACTTC,CASSSGGRIYYEQYF
TRBJ2-3,many,TRBD2,TRBV7-6,TGTGCCAGCAGCTTACCCTCCTCCGGGACTAGCGGGAGCGATACGCAGTATTTT,CASSLPSSGTSGSDTQYF
TRBJ1-2,NA,NA,TRBV19,TGTGCCAGTACCAGTATAGCAGGGGTCGGCTACACCTTC,CASTSIAGVGYTF
TRBJ2-1,few,TRBD2,TRBV20-1,TGCAGTGCTAGTAGGTCGGGAGGGTACAATGAGCAGTTCTTC,CSASRSGGYNEQFF
TRBJ1-5,NA,NA,TRBV12-5,TGTGCTAGTGGGTCCCAGCGGGGATTGAAGCCCCAGCATTTT,CASGSQRGLKPQHF
TRBJ2-7,many,NA,TRBV7-8,TGTGCCAGCAGCTTATCTCCAGAGGCCTACGAGCAGTACTTC,CASSLSPEAYEQYF
TRBJ2-2,many,NA,TRBV5-4,TGTGCCAGCAGCTTGAAGGACAAGAGCGGGGAGCTGTTTTTT,CASSLKDKSGELFF
TRBJ1-4,many,NA,TRBV6-6,TGTGCCAGCAGTTACTCGAAGAATGAAAAACTGTTTTTT,CASSYSKNEKLFF
TRBJ1-4,many,NA,TRBV24-1,TGTGCCACCAGTGACGGCGGGTATAATGAAAAACTGTTTTTT,CATSDGGYNEKLFF
TRBJ1-1,many,NA,TRBV2,TGTGCCAGCAGAGGGACTGAAGCTTTCTTT,CASRGTEAFF
TRBJ1-4,NA,NA,TRBV2,TGTGCCAGCACCACTAGCGGGACTGAAAAACTGTTTTTT,CASTTSGTEKLFF
TRBJ1-1,NA,NA,TRBV30,TGTGCCTGGAGTGTATTGGGTTCCACTGAAGCTTTCTTT,CAWSVLGSTEAFF
TRBJ1-1,many,NA,TRBV25-1,TGTGCCAGCAGCCCCTCCGGGTCGACCACTGGCGCTTTCTTT,CASSPSGSTTGAFF
TRBJ2-3,NA,TRBD2,TRBV12-3/TRBV12-4,TGTGCCAGCAGCCAAAGCGGGACCCCCGTGGATACGCAGTATTTT,CASSQSGTPVDTQYF
TRBJ1-2,NA,NA,TRBV20-1,TGCAGTGCCCCAAAAGGAGGGAGTTATGATGGCTACACCTTC,CSAPKGGSYDGYTF
TRBJ2-2,NA,NA,TRBV27,TGTGCCAGCAGTTTGTACTACCACACCGGGGAGCTGTTTTTT,CASSLYYHTGELFF
TRBJ2-1,few,TRBD2,TRBV7-6,TGTGCCAGCACCCCACCCAGCGGGAGGCCGTACAATGAGCAGTTCTTC,CASTPPSGRPYNEQFF
TRBJ2-7,many,TRBD1,TRBV10-3,TGTGCCATCAAGGACAGGAGCTCCTACGAGCAGTACTTC,CAIKDRSSYEQYF
TRBJ2-5,once,TRBD1,TRBV7-2,TGTGCCAGCAGCTCCCAGGGGGCGGGCCGCCAAGAGACCCAGTACTTC,CASSSQGAGRQETQYF
TRBJ1-4,many,NA,TRBV11-3,TGTGCCAGCAGCCCCCTGTCTACTAATGAAAAACTGTTTTTT,CASSPLSTNEKLFF
TRBJ1-1,NA,NA,TRBV6-1,TGTGCCAGCAGTGAAGCAAGGATGAACACTGAAGCTTTCTTT,CASSEARMNTEAFF
TRBJ1-4,NA,NA,TRBV7-3,TGTGCCAGCAGCTTAATACCAGGGGAAAAACTGTTTTTT,CASSLIPGEKLFF
TRBJ1-1,many,NA,TRBV20-1,TGCAGTGCTAGAGATCCTGGGGAAATCGGACTCACTGAAGCTTTCTTT,CSARDPGEIGLTEAFF
TRBJ2-7,NA,NA,TRBV7-6,TGTGCCAGCAGCTTGGGTCTCAGGGCCGAGCAGTACTTC,CASSLGLRAEQYF
TRBJ2-7,NA,TRBD1,TRBV6-9,TGTGCCAGCAGTTATCGCGGGACAGGGGGGGAGCAGTACTTC,CASSYRGTGGEQYF
TRBJ1-2,many,NA,TRBV12-3/TRBV12-4,TGTGCCAGCAGTTGGGCAGACTATGGCTACACCTTC,CASSWADYGYTF
TRBJ2-7,many,NA,TRBV5-1,TGCGCCAGCAGCTTGGGCGGTCATAACACCTACGAGCAGTACTTC,CASSLGGHNTYEQYF
TRBJ2-5,many,TRBD1,TRBV27,TGTGCCAGCAGTTGGGACAGGGGATGGGAGACCCAGTACTTC,CASSWDRGWETQYF
TRBJ1-4,many,TRBD1,TRBV7-9,TGTGCCAGCAGCTTAGCCCTCGGACAGGGAAGGAGTGAAAAACTGTTTTTT,CASSLALGQGRSEKLFF
TRBJ1-1,once,NA,TRBV7-9,TGCGCCAGCAGCTTAGCTCCGGGACTAGCGTTCTACAATGAGCAGTTCTTT,CASSLAPGLAFYNEQFF
TRBJ1-5,many,NA,TRBV7-6,TGTGCCAGCAGCTTAGGGGCAGGGAATCAGCCCCAGCATTTT,CASSLGAGNQPQHF
TRBJ2-7,NA,TRBD1,TRBV29-1,TGCAGCGTTAGGGCAGGGGGAAAAGGGCTAGGCGAGCAGTACTTC,CSVRAGGKGLGEQYF
TRBJ2-7,many,TRBD2,TRBV5-4,TGTGCCAGCAGCTTGGTAGGACTAGCGGCCCCCTACGAGCAGTACTTC,CASSLVGLAAPYEQYF
TRBJ1-2,many,NA,TRBV20-1,TGCAGTGCTTCGCCGAATACTAACTATGGCTACACCTTC,CSASPNTNYGYTF
TRBJ2-1,few,TRBD2,TRBV9,TGTGCCAGCAGTTCCCGGACTAGCGGGACCAAAAATGAGCAGTTCTTC,CASSSRTSGTKNEQFF
TRBJ2-5,many,NA,TRBV2,TGTGCCAGCAGTAGGGCCAGGTGGGAGACCCAGTACTTC,CASSRARWETQYF
TRBJ2-2,NA,NA,TRBV18,TGTGCCAGCTCAGGGCCAGCCGGGGAGCTGTTTTTT,CASSGPAGELFF